This TCR beta chain was documented in a study of CD8 T cells in Susac syndrome. Random-hexamer reverse transcription was applied to roughly 0.45 to 1 ug RNA. An immunoSEQ multiplex PCR generated amplified TCR beta CDR3 products spanning 54 Vbeta and 13 Jbeta. TCRdb re-called the immunoSEQ multiplex PCR reads with MiXCR, one entry per CDR3 protein. Found here are 150,000 to 200,000 distinct CDR3 sequences, roughly 95% of them singletons; the top ten hold around 0.13%. The CDR3 extends over 16 amino acids. Trimming pared 1 base from V and 1 base from J, leaving 10 bases between. Germline CDR1 is SGHNT and CDR2 is YENEEA.

This chain joins TRBV11-3 and TRBJ2-2; the D gene is possibly TRBD2 (6 bases). This clonotype was obtained from a human donor in good health. Sequenced material: CD4+ T cells from PBMCs. CDR3 protein: CASSLGGLMNTGELFF. The CDR3 nucleotides read TGTGCCAGCAGCTTAGGGGGACTCATGAACACCGGGGAGCTGTTTTTT.